This TCR beta chain was captured in a study of OX40 agonist ivuxolimab in advanced cancers. Study information: Three patients had partial responses: one hepatocellular carcinoma, two cutaneous melanoma. The study's findings and limits: Partial responders treated at 0.1-3.0 mg/kg exhibited clonal expansion among the lowest measured. Fewer expanded clones were found on average in CD4+ than in CD8+ T cells.

About this clone itself: The antigen is not known.

Sequencing was performed with immunoSEQ multiplex PCR; in TCRdb, only in-frame clones are kept and a portion is missing. The sample comprises 65,000 to 85,000 clones, around nine tenths of which are singletons, and roughly 2% rests with the top ten. Trimming left V 4 bases short and J 0 bases short, with 10 bases between. The CDR3 consists of 15 residues. CDR1 is WSHSY, CDR2 SAAADI, per germline. This sample comprised CD4+ or CD8+ T cells sorted from blood, obtained in a trial of the OX40 agonist ivuxolimab. V usage is TRBV10-2 and J usage is TRBJ1-5; D remains unclear. The TCR originated in an adult with an advanced solid tumor such as melanoma, head and neck, liver or kidney cancer. The CDR3 coding sequence is TGCGCCAGCAGTGTGCAGTGGGGTAGCAATCAGCCCCAGCATTTT. Translated: CASSVQWGSNQPQHF.